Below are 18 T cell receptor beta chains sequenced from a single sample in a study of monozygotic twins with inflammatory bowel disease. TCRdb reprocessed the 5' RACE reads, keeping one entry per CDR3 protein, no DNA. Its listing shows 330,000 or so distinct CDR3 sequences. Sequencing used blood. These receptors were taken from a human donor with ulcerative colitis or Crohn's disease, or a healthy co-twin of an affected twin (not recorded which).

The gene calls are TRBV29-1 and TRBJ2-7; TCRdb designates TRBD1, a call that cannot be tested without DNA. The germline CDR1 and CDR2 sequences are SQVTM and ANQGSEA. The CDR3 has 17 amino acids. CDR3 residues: CSVEGDKGQGNSYEQYF.

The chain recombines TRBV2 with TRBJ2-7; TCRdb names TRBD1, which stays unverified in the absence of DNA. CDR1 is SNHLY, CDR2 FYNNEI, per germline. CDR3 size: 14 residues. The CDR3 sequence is CASSHDRVSYEQYF.

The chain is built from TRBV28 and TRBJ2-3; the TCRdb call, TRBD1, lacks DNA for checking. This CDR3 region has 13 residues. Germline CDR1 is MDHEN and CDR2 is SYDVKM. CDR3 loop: CASSPQGTDTQYF.

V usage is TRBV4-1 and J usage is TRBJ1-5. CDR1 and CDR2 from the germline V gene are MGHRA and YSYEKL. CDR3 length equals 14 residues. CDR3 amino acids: CASSQETENQPQHF.

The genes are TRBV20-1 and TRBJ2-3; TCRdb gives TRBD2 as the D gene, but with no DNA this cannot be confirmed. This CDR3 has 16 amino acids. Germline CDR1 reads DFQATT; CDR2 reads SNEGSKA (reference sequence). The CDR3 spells CSARVDSGRSQDTQYF.

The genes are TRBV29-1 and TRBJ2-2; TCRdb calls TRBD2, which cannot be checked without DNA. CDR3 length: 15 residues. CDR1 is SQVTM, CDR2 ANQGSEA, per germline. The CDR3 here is CSVEGLGLRTGELFF.

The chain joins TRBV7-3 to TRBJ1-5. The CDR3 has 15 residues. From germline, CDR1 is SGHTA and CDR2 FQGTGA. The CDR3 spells CASSFVGDTNQPQHF. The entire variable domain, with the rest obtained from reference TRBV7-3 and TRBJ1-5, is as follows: GAGVSQTPSNKVTEKGKYVELRCDPISGHTALYWYRQSLGQGPEFLIYFQGTGAADDSGLPNDRFFAVRPEGSVSTLKIQRTERGDSAVYLCASSFVGDTNQPQHFGDGTRLSIL.

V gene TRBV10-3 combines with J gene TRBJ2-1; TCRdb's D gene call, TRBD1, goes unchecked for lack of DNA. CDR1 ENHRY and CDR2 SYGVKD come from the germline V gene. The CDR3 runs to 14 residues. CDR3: CAIREGGGRNEQFF.

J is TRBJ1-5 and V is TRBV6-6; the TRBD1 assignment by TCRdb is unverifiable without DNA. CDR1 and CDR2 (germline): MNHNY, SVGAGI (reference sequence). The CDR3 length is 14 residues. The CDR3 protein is CASSYSVGGQPQHF.

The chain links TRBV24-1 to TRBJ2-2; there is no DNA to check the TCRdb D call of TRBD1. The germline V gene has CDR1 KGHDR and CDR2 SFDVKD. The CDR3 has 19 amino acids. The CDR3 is CATSDLTGGPGTNTGELFF.

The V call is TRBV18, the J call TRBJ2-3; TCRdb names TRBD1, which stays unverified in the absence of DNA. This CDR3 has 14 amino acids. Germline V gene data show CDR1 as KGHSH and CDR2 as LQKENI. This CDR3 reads CASSSNRGHDTQYF. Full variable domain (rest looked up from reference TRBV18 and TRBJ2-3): NAGVMQNPRHLVRRRGQEARLRCSPMKGHSHVYWYRQLPEEGLKFMVYLQKENIIDESGMPKERFSAEFPKEGPSILRIQQVVRGDSAAYFCASSSNRGHDTQYFGPGTRLTVL.

The CDR3 is CASSLEGTGSSEQFF. This rearrangement joins TRBV5-1 to TRBJ2-1; TCRdb picks TRBD1, but there is no DNA to check that call. This CDR3 comprises 15 residues. From germline, CDR1 is SGHRS and CDR2 YFSETQ.

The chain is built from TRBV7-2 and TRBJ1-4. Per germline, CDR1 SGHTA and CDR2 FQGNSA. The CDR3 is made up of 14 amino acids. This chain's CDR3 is CASSPPFRNEKLFF. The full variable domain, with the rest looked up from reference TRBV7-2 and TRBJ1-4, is GAGVSQSPSNKVTEKGKDVELRCDPISGHTALYWYRQSLGQGLEFLIYFQGNSAPDKSGLPSDRFSAERTGGSVSTLTIQRTQQEDSAVYLCASSPPFRNEKLFFGSGTQLSVL.

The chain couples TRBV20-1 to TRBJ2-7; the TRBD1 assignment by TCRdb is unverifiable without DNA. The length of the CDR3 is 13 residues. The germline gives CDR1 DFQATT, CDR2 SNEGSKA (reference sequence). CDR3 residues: CSASTGGRGEQYF.

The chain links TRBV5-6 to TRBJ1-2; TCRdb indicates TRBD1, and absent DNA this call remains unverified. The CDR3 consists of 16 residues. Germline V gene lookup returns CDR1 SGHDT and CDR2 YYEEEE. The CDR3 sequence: CASIGRGSGRSYGYTF.

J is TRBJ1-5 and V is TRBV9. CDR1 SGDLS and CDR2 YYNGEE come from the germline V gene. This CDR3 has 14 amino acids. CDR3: CASSPTSQGQPQHF.

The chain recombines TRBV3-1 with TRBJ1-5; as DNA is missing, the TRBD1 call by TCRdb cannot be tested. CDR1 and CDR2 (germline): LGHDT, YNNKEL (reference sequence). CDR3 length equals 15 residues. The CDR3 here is CASSLGQGLSQPQHF.

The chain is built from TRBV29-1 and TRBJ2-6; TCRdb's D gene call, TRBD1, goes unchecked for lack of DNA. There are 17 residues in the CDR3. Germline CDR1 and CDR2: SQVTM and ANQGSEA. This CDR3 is CSVGGRSPPSGANVLTF.